The TCR beta chain under discussion was sequenced for a study of blood T cell repertoires in COVID-19. Sequenced by immunoSEQ multiplex PCR; TCRdb stores in-frame clones only, minus some. The table records around 250,000 clones, around nine tenths of them present only once. Germline loops: CDR1 SGHRS, CDR2 YFSETQ. The CDR3 covers 16 residues. With V trimmed by 0 bases and J by 8 bases, 8 bases remained unmatched. Sequences were obtained from PBMCs or T cells enriched from blood (not recorded which). This receptor was taken from a woman in her 50s who had recovered from COVID-19. The chain recombines TRBV5-1 with TRBJ2-1, with 10 bases matching TRBD2. In DNA form, the CDR3 reads TGCGCCAGCAGCTTGGCCGCTAGCGGGAGTTGGGATGAGCAGTTCTTC. As protein: CASSLAASGSWDEQFF.